Below are 13 T cell receptor beta chains sequenced from a single sample in a study of blood T cell repertoires in COVID-19. Profiled with immunoSEQ multiplex PCR; TCRdb holds only in-frame clones, not every one. Of around 160,000 clones detected, about four fifths appear once; the ten largest clones hold roughly 8.4%. Material: peripheral blood. The receptors originated from a human donor with acute or convalescent COVID-19. The donor label of this sample is uncertain.

V usage is TRBV29-1 and J usage is TRBJ1-1, with 10 nucleotides matching TRBD1. The germline V gene encodes CDR1 SQVTM and CDR2 ANQGSEA. The CDR3 sequence is 13 residues long. Losses at the gene ends were 7 bases for V and 1 base for J; bases not matched to a gene: 3. This CDR3 reads CSARQGANTEAFF. In DNA form, the CDR3 reads TGCAGCGCACGACAGGGGGCGAACACTGAAGCTTTCTTT.

In DNA form, the CDR3 reads TGTGCCAGCAGTTTTGGAGGCCCCGGCTACACCTTC. This gives the protein CASSFGGPGYTF. The chain employs TRBV12-3 or TRBV12-4 and TRBJ1-2; D is undetermined. The CDR3 sequence is 12 residues long. V was clipped by 3 bases and J by 8 bases, with 10 bases between them.

This chain connects TRBV19 to TRBJ1-4; TRBD1 agrees at 9 bases. V shed 2 bases, J shed 8 bases, and the junction held 9 bases outside the gene matches. CDR1 and CDR2 (germline): LNHDA, SQIVND (reference sequence). The CDR3 runs to 16 residues. DNA for the CDR3: TGTGCCAGTAGTATAATGGACAGGGGTTTAGGAGAAAAACTGTTTTTT. It encodes CASSIMDRGLGEKLFF.

The rearrangement links TRBV7-7 to TRBJ2-5; D is ambiguous. V was pared by 3 bases and J by 5 bases, with 10 bases between. The CDR3 is 13 amino acids. The germline gives CDR1 SSHAT, CDR2 FNYEAQ (reference sequence). CDR3: CASSFMPAETQYF. The DNA of the CDR3 is TGTGCCAGCAGCTTTATGCCCGCGGAGACCCAGTACTTC. Combining the CDR3 with reference TRBV7-7 and TRBJ2-5 gives the whole variable domain GAGVSQSPRYKVTKRGQDVTLRCDPISSHATLYWYQQALGQGPEFLTYFNYEAQPDKSGLPSDRFSAERPEGSISTLTIQRTEQRDSAMYRCASSFMPAETQYFGPGTRLLVL.

The V gene is TRBV19, the J gene TRBJ2-1, with unresolved D. Germline-derived CDR1 and CDR2 are LNHDA and SQIVND (reference sequence). Trimming shortened V by 2 bases and J by 8 bases, and 16 bases separated the two germline ends. The length of the CDR3 is 15 residues. CDR3 nucleotides: TGTGCCAGTAGTATATCCCACAGCCAGGAAGATGAGCAGTTCTTC. It codes for CASSISHSQEDEQFF.

This clone occurred once. The rearrangement joins TRBV4-2 to TRBJ2-2, with D hard to call. Germline CDR1 and CDR2: LGHNA and YNFKEQ. This CDR3 has 16 amino acids. V gave up 4 bases and J gave up 4 bases, with 16 bases separating them. CDR3 protein: CASSLQSGQSTGELFF. DNA for the CDR3: TGTGCCAGCAGCCTCCAATCAGGTCAATCCACCGGGGAGCTGTTTTTT.

V is TRBV9 and J is TRBJ2-3; D is unclear. The CDR3 runs 13 residues. CDR1 SGDLS and CDR2 YYNGEE come from the germline V gene. The ends were cut back, 0 bases at V and 6 bases at J, with 8 bases in the middle. CDR3 nucleotide sequence: TGTGCCAGCAGCGTAGGGCTTCTGGATACGCAGTATTTT. Protein: CASSVGLLDTQYF. Filled out from reference TRBV9 and TRBJ2-3, the complete variable domain reads DSGVTQTPKHLITATGQRVTLRCSPRSGDLSVYWYQQSLDQGLQFLIQYYNGEERAKGNILERFSAQQFPDLHSELNLSSLELGDSALYFCASSVGLLDTQYFGPGTRLTVL.

This clone was counted between two and nine times. The chain has TRBV30 and TRBJ1-3, with D uncertain. V was shortened by 2 bases and J by 4 bases, with 6 bases between the two germline ends. CDR3 size: 12 residues. Germline V lookup: CDR1 GTSNPN, CDR2 SVGIG (reference sequence). Here the CDR3 DNA reads TGTGCCTGGAGTCAAGCGGGAAACACCATATATTTT. As protein: CAWSQAGNTIYF.

The chain links TRBV2 to TRBJ2-1; 11 nucleotides match TRBD2. Per the germline V gene, CDR1 is SNHLY and CDR2 is FYNNEI. CDR3 length: 16 residues. With V trimmed by 5 bases and J by 4 bases, 7 bases remained unmatched. The CDR3 DNA follows: TGTGCCAGCAGTCGTCTAGCGGGGGGTTCTTACAATGAGCAGTTCTTC. Translated: CASSRLAGGSYNEQFF. Combining the CDR3 with reference TRBV2 and TRBJ2-1 gives the whole variable domain EPEVTQTPSHQVTQMGQEVILRCVPISNHLYFYWYRQILGQKVEFLVSFYNNEISEKSEIFDDQFSVERPDGSNFTLKIRSTKLEDSAMYFCASSRLAGGSYNEQFFGPGTRLTVL.

CDR3 amino acids: CASSPVQGDSSGSPLHF. CDR3 DNA sequence: TGTGCCAGTAGTCCGGTTCAGGGGGATAGTTCTGGCTCACCCCTCCACTTT. The chain links TRBV19 to TRBJ1-6, with 7 positions matching TRBD1. CDR1 and CDR2 from the germline V gene are LNHDA and SQIVND (reference sequence). This CDR3 contains 17 residues. The V gene end was trimmed by 5 bases and the J gene end by 10 bases; junction bases not matched to a gene: 17.

V and J are TRBV6-2 or TRBV6-3 and TRBJ2-1; 10 bases match TRBD2. The CDR3 extends over 19 amino acids. In germline, CDR1 is MNHEY, CDR2 SVGEGT. V was pared by 2 bases and J by 0 bases, with 10 bases of the junction left unmatched. The CDR3 is CASSYEASGGLLSYNEQFF. The CDR3 DNA is TGTGCCAGCAGTTACGAAGCTAGCGGGGGCCTTCTCTCCTACAATGAGCAGTTCTTC.

J is TRBJ2-3 and V is TRBV2; D remains unclear. The V gene's germline CDR1 is SNHLY and CDR2 FYNNEI. V gave up 0 bases and J gave up 2 bases, with 6 bases separating them. The CDR3 is 14 amino acids. The CDR3 region is CASSEAENTDTQYF. The CDR3 DNA sequence: TGTGCCAGCAGTGAAGCTGAGAACACAGATACGCAGTATTTT.

J is TRBJ1-1 and V is TRBV2, with 10 bases fitting TRBD1. Germline V gene lookup returns CDR1 SNHLY and CDR2 FYNNEI. Unmatched junction bases numbered 9, after V lost 2 bases and J lost 6 bases. This CDR3 contains 16 residues. CDR3 protein: CASSEWGTGVKAEAFF. As DNA, the CDR3 is TGTGCCAGCAGTGAATGGGGGACAGGGGTTAAGGCTGAAGCTTTCTTT.